These 29 T cell receptor beta chains were sequenced from one sample in a study of beta chain features in type 1 diabetes. Reverse transcribing all isolated RNA meant expressed TCRB transcripts were sequenced. Clones were read by immunoSEQ multiplex PCR, and TCRdb kept only the in-frame ones, dropping some. The data show more than 200,000 clones, with 15% to 20% seen just once and 0.08% to 0.095% held by the top ten. The study's findings and limits: Type 1 diabetes patients had TCRB CDR3s that were shorter (moderately but significantly so) in all four CD4+ subsets.

Their target antigens are unknown. Sequenced material: naive CD4+ T cells from blood. Source of these receptors: a man younger than 45 with type 1 diabetes.

The chain couples TRBV7-2 to TRBJ2-7; 10 bases fit TRBD2. CDR3 length: 16 residues. From germline, CDR1 is SGHTA and CDR2 FQGNSA. V shed 2 bases, J shed 4 bases, and the junction held 8 bases outside the gene matches. The chain's CDR3 is CASSLITSGTVYEQYF. As DNA, the CDR3 is TGTGCCAGCAGCTTAATCACTAGCGGGACTGTGTACGAGCAGTACTTC.

This clone appeared a few times. The DNA for the CDR3 is TGTGCCACCAGCAGGGACCCCAACACCGGGGAGCTGTTTTTT. It specifies CATSRDPNTGELFF. The chain carries TRBV15 and TRBJ2-2; D is undetermined. The CDR3 is 14 residues long. Trimming removed 3 bases at V and 2 bases at J, with 7 bases between. CDR1 and CDR2 (germline): LNHNV, YYDKDF (reference sequence).

The V and J genes are TRBV7-2 and TRBJ2-7; 8 nucleotides agree with TRBD1. The V and J ends lost 1 base and 5 bases, in that order; junction bases with no gene match: 10. The CDR3 length is 16 residues. Germline V lookup: CDR1 SGHTA, CDR2 FQGNSA. The CDR3 reads CASSLGAWTGRNEQYF. CDR3 nucleotide sequence: TGTGCCAGCAGCTTAGGAGCGTGGACAGGGCGAAACGAGCAGTACTTC.

In this sample, this clone turned up a few times. The CDR3 DNA is TGCAGCGTCCTCTTAGAGGAAGGACAAGAGACCCAGTACTTC. Its protein is CSVLLEEGQETQYF. The V call is TRBV29-1, the J call TRBJ2-5; D gene unclear. The CDR3 covers 14 residues. CDR1 and CDR2 from the germline V gene are SQVTM and ANQGSEA. V lost 6 bases, J lost 2 bases, and 16 bases lay in between.

This clone was picked up a small number of times. The genes are TRBV28 and TRBJ2-1; TRBD2 might be the D (6 bases). V lost 8 bases, J lost 10 bases, and 15 bases lay in between. The germline V gene has CDR1 MDHEN and CDR2 SYDVKM. The CDR3 sequence is 12 residues long. The CDR3 bases are TGTGCCAGCCGGGAGCCACTTCGGGAGCAGTTCTTC. Translating it yields CASREPLREQFF.

There are a few counts of this clone. The rearrangement links TRBV15 to TRBJ2-1; 11 bases match TRBD1. This CDR3 comprises 16 residues. Losses at the gene ends were 0 bases for V and 7 bases for J; bases not matched to a gene: 5. CDR1 is LNHNV and CDR2 is YYDKDF in the germline V gene (reference sequence). The CDR3 spells CATSRDRDRGTNEQFF. CDR3 DNA sequence: TGTGCCACCAGCAGAGATCGGGACAGGGGGACGAATGAGCAGTTCTTC.

The V and J genes are TRBV27 and TRBJ2-1; D gene unclear. With 1 base removed from V and 6 bases from J, the gap between germline ends came to 7 bases. The CDR3 extends over 13 amino acids. Per the germline V gene, CDR1 is MNHEY and CDR2 is SMNVEV (reference sequence). CDR3 sequence reads: CASSLLGINEQFF. The DNA for the CDR3 is TGTGCCAGCAGTTTATTGGGGATCAATGAGCAGTTCTTC.

This clone has just a few counts. This chain uses TRBV29-1 with TRBJ2-3; D not resolved. Looked up from germline, CDR1 is SQVTM and CDR2 is ANQGSEA. The CDR3 has 12 residues. V dropped 5 bases and J dropped 2 bases, with 8 bases sitting between them. The CDR3 DNA reads TGCAGCGTTCGCGACGACACAGATACGCAGTATTTT. Its translation: CSVRDDTDTQYF.

CDR3 sequence reads: CASSPGQGERETQYF. The CDR3 DNA is TGTGCCAGCTCACCGGGACAGGGGGAAAGGGAGACCCAGTACTTC. The V call is TRBV18, the J call TRBJ2-5, with TRBD1 matching over 11 bases. The germline gives CDR1 KGHSH, CDR2 LQKENI. The CDR3 totals 15 residues. V dropped 3 bases and J dropped 5; count of bases not matched to a gene: 5.

The J gene is TRBJ2-2, the V gene TRBV29-1; D perhaps matches TRBD1 (5 bases). This CDR3 is built from 14 residues. CDR1 is SQVTM and CDR2 is ANQGSEA in the germline V gene. V lost 6 bases, J lost 4 bases, and 15 bases lay in between. The DNA for the CDR3 is TGCAGCGTCGGGCCAACCCAGGGCACCGGGGAGCTGTTTTTT. It is translated as CSVGPTQGTGELFF.

This clone has just one count. CDR3 protein: CASSGQGTYEQYF. In DNA, the CDR3 is TGTGCCAGCAGCGGACAGGGGACCTACGAGCAGTACTTC. This chain links TRBV6-5 with TRBJ2-7; TRBD1 matches at 9 bases. This CDR3 has 13 residues. Losses at the gene ends were 6 bases for V and 2 bases for J; bases not matched to a gene: 2. Germline CDR1 MNHEY, CDR2 SVGAGI.

The chain is built from TRBV5-4 and TRBJ2-7; D may be TRBD2 (6 bases). The CDR3 loop spans 15 amino acids. Trimming took 1 base from V and 4 from J, leaving 15 bases between them. Germline V gene lookup returns CDR1 SGHNT and CDR2 YYREEE (reference sequence). The CDR3 sequence: CASSLLGLSEYEQYF. Written as DNA, the CDR3 is TGTGCCAGCAGCTTGTTGGGACTGAGCGAGTACGAGCAGTACTTC.

The rearrangement links TRBV7-9 to TRBJ2-3; 7 bases fit TRBD2. Per the germline V gene, CDR1 is SEHNR and CDR2 is FQNEAQ (reference sequence). This CDR3 has 16 residues. The V gene end was trimmed by 0 bases and the J gene end by 4 bases; junction bases not matched to a gene: 7. Here the CDR3 DNA reads TGTGCCAGCAGCTTAGCCCTAGCGGATCCTTCAGATACGCAGTATTTT. Encoded protein: CASSLALADPSDTQYF.

This clone turned up a few times. The gene calls are TRBV10-3 and TRBJ2-1; perhaps TRBD2 as D (5 bases). V lost 5 bases and J 0 bases, leaving 17 bases between the germline ends. Germline values: CDR1 ENHRY, CDR2 SYGVKD. The CDR3 runs to 17 residues. CDR3 DNA sequence: TGTGCCATCAGTCAAGCCTCTGGAGCGGTCTCCTACAATGAGCAGTTCTTC. Translated, it gives CAISQASGAVSYNEQFF.

This clone has just a few counts. The gene calls are TRBV6-1 and TRBJ2-5; 7 bases line up with TRBD1. Germline CDR1 MNHNS, CDR2 SASEGT. The CDR3 length is 15 residues. With V trimmed by 7 bases and J by 5 bases, 13 bases remained unmatched. In nucleotides, the CDR3 is TGTGCCAGCATTCGAGGACAGGTCTTGAGGGAGACCCAGTACTTC. The encoded protein is CASIRGQVLRETQYF.

This rearrangement joins TRBV29-1 to TRBJ2-5, with 15 bases identical to TRBD2. This CDR3 comprises 14 residues. V shed 8 bases, J shed 5 bases, and the junction held 6 bases outside the gene matches. The germline V gene encodes CDR1 SQVTM and CDR2 ANQGSEA. This CDR3 is CSIGLAGGSETQYF. CDR3 nucleotide sequence: TGCAGCATCGGACTAGCGGGAGGGAGTGAGACCCAGTACTTC.

The rearrangement links TRBV28 to TRBJ2-1; D unresolved. V lost 0 bases, J lost 15 bases, and 9 bases lay in between. The germline V gene encodes CDR1 MDHEN and CDR2 SYDVKM. This CDR3 is 11 amino acids long. The CDR3 region is CASSLWGRPFF. The CDR3 bases are TGTGCCAGCAGTTTATGGGGTCGGCCGTTCTTC.

This clone was counted only a few times. The chain employs TRBV9 and TRBJ2-5; D is uncertain. The CDR3 has 14 residues. Germline V CDR1 and CDR2: SGDLS, YYNGEE. Deletions cut 0 bases from V and 5 bases from J, with 11 bases between. The CDR3 here is CASSVVSQGETQYF. DNA for the CDR3: TGTGCCAGCAGCGTAGTGAGTCAAGGGGAGACCCAGTACTTC.

The rearrangement joins TRBV7-3 to TRBJ2-1, with 7 bases aligning to TRBD1. This CDR3 has 16 amino acids. The germline gives CDR1 SGHTA, CDR2 FQGTGA. Trimming at V came to 2 bases and at J to 6 bases, leaving 10 bases not matched to a gene. This chain's CDR3 is CASSLPGGPGGNEQFF. The CDR3 bases are TGTGCCAGCAGCTTACCGGGCGGACCAGGGGGCAATGAGCAGTTCTTC.

This clone was seen a handful of times. V usage is TRBV29-1 and J usage is TRBJ2-7, with TRBD2 matching over 9 bases. V lost 6 bases to trimming and J lost 6 bases; unmatched junction nucleotides: 9. The CDR3 has 13 residues. Germline CDR1 SQVTM, CDR2 ANQGSEA. CDR3 sequence: CSVSLAGLGEQYF. CDR3 DNA sequence: TGCAGCGTCTCACTAGCGGGCCTGGGCGAGCAGTACTTC.

V usage is TRBV20-1 and J usage is TRBJ2-5; 7 bases are a match to TRBD1. Germline V gene data show CDR1 as DFQATT and CDR2 as SNEGSKA (reference sequence). The CDR3 is 11 amino acids. With 7 bases clipped from V and 4 bases from J, the junction kept 3 bases outside the gene matches. The CDR3 bases are TGCAGTGTACAGGGGAGAGAGACCCAGTACTTC. Translating it yields CSVQGRETQYF.

The chain links TRBV10-3 to TRBJ2-3, with 12 bases identical to TRBD2. V was clipped by 6 bases and J by 9 bases; unmatched bases: 10. CDR1 and CDR2 from the germline V gene are ENHRY and SYGVKD. The CDR3 has 15 amino acids. The CDR3: CAIRAGLAGLITQYF. CDR3 sequence (DNA): TGTGCCATCAGAGCGGGACTAGCGGGCCTGATAACGCAGTATTTT.

This clone turned up a few times. The V gene is TRBV29-1, the J gene TRBJ1-2; 10 positions agree with TRBD1. The CDR3 contains 17 residues. Germline CDR1 SQVTM, CDR2 ANQGSEA. The junction had 7 bases not matched to a gene; V was cut back by 0 bases and J by 0 bases. CDR3 residues: CSVEDRTGGFPNYGYTF. In DNA form, the CDR3 reads TGCAGCGTTGAAGATAGGACAGGGGGTTTCCCTAACTATGGCTACACCTTC.

The V and J genes are TRBV9 and TRBJ2-5; D remains ambiguous. Per the germline V gene, CDR1 is SGDLS and CDR2 is YYNGEE. Trimming removed 3 bases from V and 0 bases from J, with 15 bases in between. There are 16 residues in the CDR3. Here the CDR3 reads CASSATEHQYQETQYF. As DNA, the CDR3 is TGTGCCAGCAGCGCTACAGAACACCAGTACCAAGAGACCCAGTACTTC.

The V call is TRBV25-1, the J call TRBJ2-3, with a tentative D call TRBD2 (6 bases). Deletions cut 7 bases from V and 0 bases from J, with 14 bases between. CDR3 length equals 15 residues. Per the germline V gene, CDR1 is MGHDK and CDR2 is SYGVNS. The CDR3 here is CASTKSSVSTDTQYF. Here the CDR3 DNA reads TGTGCCAGCACCAAATCTAGCGTAAGCACAGATACGCAGTATTTT.

The chain couples TRBV7-2 to TRBJ2-6; D unresolved. This CDR3 contains 17 residues. CDR1 is SGHTA, CDR2 FQGNSA, per germline. V shed 2 bases and J shed 0 bases, with 11 bases lying between them. The CDR3, as DNA: TGTGCCAGCAGCTTATCTGGCAGGACCTCTGGGGCCAACGTCCTGACTTTC. Its protein product is CASSLSGRTSGANVLTF. Supplemented by reference TRBV7-2 and TRBJ2-6, the full variable domain reads GAGVSQSPSNKVTEKGKDVELRCDPISGHTALYWYRQSLGQGLEFLIYFQGNSAPDKSGLPSDRFSAERTGGSVSTLTIQRTQQEDSAVYLCASSLSGRTSGANVLTFGAGSRLTVL.

The chain recombines TRBV10-3 with TRBJ2-1; 8 positions agree with TRBD2. Germline V gene sequence: CDR1 ENHRY, CDR2 SYGVKD. The V and J ends lost 6 bases and 5 bases, in that order; junction bases with no gene match: 12. This CDR3 spans 16 amino acids. In nucleotides, the CDR3 is TGTGCCATCAGAAGACCAAGCGGGAGCGGGGACAATGAGCAGTTCTTC. Translation: CAIRRPSGSGDNEQFF.

The V and J genes are TRBV4-1 and TRBJ1-2; weak D call: TRBD1 (5 bases). Trimming left V 0 bases short and J 8 bases short, with 13 bases between. CDR3 length: 14 amino acids. CDR1 and CDR2 (germline): MGHRA, YSYEKL. CDR3 DNA sequence: TGCGCCAGCAGCCAAGACTCGGGGCCTTTAGGCTACACCTTC. It translates to CASSQDSGPLGYTF.

The sample holds a few counts of this clone. CDR3 coding DNA: TGTGCCAGCAGAAGCCGGGACACAAGCTACAATGAGCAGTTCTTC. Protein: CASRSRDTSYNEQFF. The rearrangement links TRBV13 to TRBJ2-1, with D perhaps TRBD1 (6 bases). The CDR3 runs 15 residues. Germline assignment: CDR1 PRHDT and CDR2 FYEKMQ (reference sequence). Trimming took 6 bases from V and 3 from J, leaving 15 bases between them.